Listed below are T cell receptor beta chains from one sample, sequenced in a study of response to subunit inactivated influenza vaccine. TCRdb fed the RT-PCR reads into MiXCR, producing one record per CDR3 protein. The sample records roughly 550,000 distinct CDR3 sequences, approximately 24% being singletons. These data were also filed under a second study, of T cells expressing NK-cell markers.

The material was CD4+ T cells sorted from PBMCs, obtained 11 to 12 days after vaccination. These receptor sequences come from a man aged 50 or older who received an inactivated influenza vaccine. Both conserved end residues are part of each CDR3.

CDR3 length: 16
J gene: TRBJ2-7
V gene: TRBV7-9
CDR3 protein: CASSPPGRDRTYEQYF

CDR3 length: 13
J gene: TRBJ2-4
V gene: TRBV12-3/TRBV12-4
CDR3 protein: CASSQTAQGIQYF

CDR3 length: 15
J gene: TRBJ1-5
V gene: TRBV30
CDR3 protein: CAWSVRGYSNQPQHF

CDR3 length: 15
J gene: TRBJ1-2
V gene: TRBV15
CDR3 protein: CATSPIPQGNYGYTF

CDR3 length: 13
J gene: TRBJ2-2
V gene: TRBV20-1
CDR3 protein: CSALSPPAGELFF

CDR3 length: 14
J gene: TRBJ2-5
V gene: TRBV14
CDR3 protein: CASSPRGRRETQYF

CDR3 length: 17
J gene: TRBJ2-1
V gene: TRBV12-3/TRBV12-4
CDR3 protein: CASSLRASGGLGDEQFF

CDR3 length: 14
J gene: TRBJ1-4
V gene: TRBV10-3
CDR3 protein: CAISESGFREKLFF

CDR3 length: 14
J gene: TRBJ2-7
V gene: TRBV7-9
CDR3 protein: CASGVGQGDYEQYF

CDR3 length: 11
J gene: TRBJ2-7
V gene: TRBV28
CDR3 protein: CASSLSAGLDF

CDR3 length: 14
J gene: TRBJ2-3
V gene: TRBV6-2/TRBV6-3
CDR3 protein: CASQWGGGTDTQYF

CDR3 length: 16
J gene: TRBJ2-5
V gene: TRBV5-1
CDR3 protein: CASSLPTGTGGKTQYF

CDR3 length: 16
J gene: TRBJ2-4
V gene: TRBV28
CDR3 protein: CASSAASGGIKNIQYF

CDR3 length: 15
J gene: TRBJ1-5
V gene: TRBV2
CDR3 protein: CASSEIGQGHQPQHF

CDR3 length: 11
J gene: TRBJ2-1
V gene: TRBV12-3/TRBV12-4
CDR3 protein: CATRTGGEQFF

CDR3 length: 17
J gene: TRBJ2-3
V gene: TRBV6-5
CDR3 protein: CASSYPTSGGGTDTQYF

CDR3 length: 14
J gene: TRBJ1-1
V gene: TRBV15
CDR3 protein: CATTPDRANTEAFF

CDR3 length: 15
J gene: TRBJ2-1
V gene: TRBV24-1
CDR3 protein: CATSDPGRAQHEQFF

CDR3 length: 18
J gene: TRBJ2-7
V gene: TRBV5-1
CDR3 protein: CASSALFQRANPSYEQYF

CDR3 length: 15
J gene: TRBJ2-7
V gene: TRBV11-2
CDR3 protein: CASSFTGTHSYEQYF

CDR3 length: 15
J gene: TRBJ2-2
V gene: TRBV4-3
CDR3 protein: CASSRDRRITGELFF

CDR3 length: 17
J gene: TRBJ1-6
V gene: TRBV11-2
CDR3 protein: CASSLDGQGAYNSPLHF

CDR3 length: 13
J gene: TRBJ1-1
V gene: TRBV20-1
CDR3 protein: CSGQVLINTEAFF

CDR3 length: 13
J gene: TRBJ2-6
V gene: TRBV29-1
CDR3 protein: CSVTGGGANVLTF

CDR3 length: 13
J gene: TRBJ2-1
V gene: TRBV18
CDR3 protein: CASSPLLRDEQFF

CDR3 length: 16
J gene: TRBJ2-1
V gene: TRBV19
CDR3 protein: CASSIVARFSYNEQFF

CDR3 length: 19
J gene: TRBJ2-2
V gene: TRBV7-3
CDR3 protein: CASSKWGTSGSEGTGELFF

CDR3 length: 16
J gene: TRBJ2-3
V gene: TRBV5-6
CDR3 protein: CASSPFRREGTDTQYF